Below are 10 T cell receptor beta chains sequenced from a single sample in a study of response to subunit inactivated influenza vaccine. TCRdb reprocessed the RT-PCR reads via MiXCR and lists one record per CDR3 protein. The sample carries 530,000 or so distinct CDR3 sequences, about 10% recorded once. The sample in question was PBMCs from blood, obtained on the day of vaccination. The receptors were sampled from a man aged 45-60 years who received an inactivated influenza vaccine.

The CDR3 region is CASSLVKDTSYEQYF. The CDR3 DNA follows: TGTGCCAGCAGCTTAGTAAAGGACACCTCCTACGAGCAGTACTTC. This chain joins TRBV11-2 and TRBJ2-7; D might be TRBD1 (5 bases). Trimming left V 1 base short and J 0 bases short, with 10 bases between. CDR1 and CDR2 from the germline V gene are SGHAT and FQNNGV. CDR3 length: 15 residues.

The CDR3 bases are TGCGCCAGCAGCTTGACCCCGATTAGCTGGGGCAATGAGCAGTTCTTC. Translation: CASSLTPISWGNEQFF. The chain recombines TRBV5-1 with TRBJ2-1, with D unresolved. Germline V CDR1 and CDR2: SGHRS, YFSETQ. This CDR3 region has 16 residues. The V end was cut by 1 base, the J end by 6 bases, with 17 bases between.

The J gene is TRBJ2-7, the V gene TRBV28, with D unclear. V was trimmed by 5 bases and J by 0 bases, leaving 11 bases between them. Germline-derived CDR1 and CDR2 are MDHEN and SYDVKM. CDR3 length equals 14 residues. The CDR3 protein is CASSPTADSYEQYF. The CDR3 nucleotides read TGTGCCAGCAGTCCCACGGCGGACTCCTACGAGCAGTACTTC.

Note on this clonotype: Since the CDR3 does not end with the conserved phenylalanine or tryptophan, this likely comes from a read error. V is TRBV5-5 and J is TRBJ2-7; TRBD1 matches 7 bases. Germline V gene lookup returns CDR1 SGHKS and CDR2 YYEKEE (reference sequence). The CDR3 has 14 amino acids. V was pared by 4 bases and J by 2 bases, with 6 bases of the junction left unmatched. CDR3 coding DNA: TGTGCCAGCAGCGCGCGGACAGGCCCCTACGAGCAGTACTCC. The encoded protein is CASSARTGPYEQYS.

The V gene is TRBV2, the J gene TRBJ1-2; TRBD1 matches at 8 bases. The junction had 2 bases not matched to a gene; V was cut back by 1 base and J by 7 bases. CDR3 length: 13 residues. CDR1 and CDR2 from the germline V gene are SNHLY and FYNNEI. CDR3 coding DNA: TGTGCCAGCAGTGAAGGGACAGGGACTGGCTACACCTTC. Translated: CASSEGTGTGYTF.

This clonotype was recorded a few times. For the CDR3, the DNA is TGTGCCAGCAGTTACAGGTTAGCGGGGGGGCCAGTCGATGAGCAGTTCTTC. Residues: CASSYRLAGGPVDEQFF. The V gene is TRBV6-2 or TRBV6-3, the J gene TRBJ2-1, with 11 bases that match TRBD2. The CDR3 extends over 17 amino acids. J gave up 8 bases and V 2 bases, and 11 bases lay outside the gene matches. The germline V gene has CDR1 MNHEY and CDR2 SVGEGT.

Only a few counts were recorded for this clonotype. The chain uses TRBV10-3 and TRBJ1-5; unclear D gene. Trimming took off 6 bases at V and 0 bases at J, with 6 bases between the two ends. This CDR3 region has 13 residues. The germline V gene encodes CDR1 ENHRY and CDR2 SYGVKD. The CDR3 region has the DNA TGTGCCATCAGGGGTTATAGCAATCAGCCCCAGCATTTT. Protein product: CAIRGYSNQPQHF.

This clonotype is a singleton in its sample. The chain links TRBV5-1 to TRBJ2-3; 8 positions agree with TRBD2. Germline CDR1 reads SGHRS; CDR2 reads YFSETQ. The junction had 2 bases not matched to a gene; V was cut back by 0 bases and J by 2 bases. The CDR3 extends over 15 amino acids. The CDR3 is CASSLEAGATDTQYF. CDR3 coding DNA: TGCGCCAGCAGCTTGGAAGCGGGGGCCACAGATACGCAGTATTTT.

The chain is built from TRBV7-9 and TRBJ2-3; 8 positions agree with TRBD2. With V trimmed by 7 bases and J by 6 bases, 15 bases remained unmatched. CDR3 length: 16 residues. In germline, CDR1 is SEHNR, CDR2 FQNEAQ (reference sequence). DNA for the CDR3: TGTGCCAGCACCGGCCCCCGGTCCGGGAGGGCGGATACGCAGTATTTT. Amino acids: CASTGPRSGRADTQYF.

This clonotype was counted many times. This CDR3 is CASSLETGPADTQYF. CDR3 DNA: TGCGCCAGCAGCTTGGAGACAGGACCCGCAGATACGCAGTATTTT. The chain links TRBV5-1 to TRBJ2-3; possibly TRBD1 for D (6 bases). The V end was cut by 0 bases, the J end by 4 bases, with 12 bases between. Germline-derived CDR1 and CDR2 are SGHRS and YFSETQ. The CDR3 totals 15 residues.